The rows below give T cell receptor beta chains drawn from one sample of a study of blood T cells in healthy people across ages. Each CDR3 protein gets one entry after TCRdb re-called the 5' RACE reads with MiXCR. This sample yields approximately 780,000 distinct CDR3 sequences, of which roughly 24% are seen a single time; 2.5% to 3.5% belongs to the top ten. The data also belong to a second study, concerning T cells of mothers and their children.

The sample taken for sequencing was blood. These TCRs come from a boy aged 5-17 years in good health. CDR3s include the opening cysteine and the closing phenylalanine or tryptophan.

CASSLKSGGYNEQFF,15,TRBV7-9
CASRAEPVSNEQFF,14,TRBV27
CASSQDKGRDYLYEQYF,17,TRBV3-1
CASSLSARGQRYF,13,TRBV27
CASSQVLGTGNEQFF,15,TRBV3-1
CASHQLRSTGVYNEQFF,17,TRBV6-1
CAISESRTYEQYF,13,TRBV10-3
CASSRLEGKLFF,12,TRBV6-5
CASSRQAPNYGYTF,14,TRBV10-2
CSARGGRQETQYF,13,TRBV20-1
CSASLPGQGTYEQYF,15,TRBV20-1
CASSYDRDPSPLHF,14,TRBV6-5
CSARGFRGYNEQFF,14,TRBV20-1
CASSLNLLTGEQYF,14,TRBV7-2
CASPPEGGELFF,12,TRBV7-9
CASSRDRANEKLFF,14,TRBV5-1
CASGLVTLSTDTQYF,15,TRBV12-5
CSAPQPGGEKLFF,13,TRBV20-1
CASSYGGSANEKLFF,15,TRBV7-9
CASSQVLAHTGELFF,15,TRBV4-1
CASRDLRGGGYTF,13,TRBV6-5
CSVERVGTDTQYF,13,TRBV29-1
CATRAGQGFYEQYF,14,TRBV15
CASSPQRVTGELFF,14,TRBV3-1
CASSQDPVQKQYF,13,TRBV4-1
CSLQGQETQYF,11,TRBV20-1
CASSIDRGGTEAFF,14,TRBV5-1
CASRAGTLTGELFF,14,TRBV6-5
CASSSSTGLGETQYF,15,TRBV12-3/TRBV12-4
CSARPTVSYEQYF,13,TRBV20-1
CASSTQTGVSSDEQFF,16,TRBV6-6
CSVAPGGGETQYF,13,TRBV29-1
CASSLALLAGGTDTQYF,17,TRBV7-2
CASSSRVGNYEQYF,14,TRBV7-9
CASSLPGGSQPQHF,14,TRBV28
CASNPGQMNTEAFF,14,TRBV19
CSVGQGARDTQYF,13,TRBV29-1
CASSSPGRTYGYTF,14,TRBV7-9
CASSQVAGKQHEQYF,15,TRBV4-1
CSVKQGGETQYF,12,TRBV20-1
CASSLRRGGFETQYF,15,TRBV7-3
CASSPQTSEGTDTQYF,16,TRBV7-9
CASGRARETQYF,12,TRBV6-5
CASSITGTGETRYF,14,TRBV19
CASSEGGITNEKLFF,15,TRBV2
CSAAGVAKNIQYF,13,TRBV29-1
CASSRPPANTQYF,13,TRBV6-2/TRBV6-3
CASSLGPLTGSGQPQHF,17,TRBV5-1